The following is a TCR beta chain sequence with its context. It has no known antigen specificity. Base qualities are missing; no much larger clone stands one base away. From the germline V gene, CDR1 is MNHNS and CDR2 is SASEGT. V is shortened by 7 bases, J by 0 bases, and the region joining them spans 12 bases. The CDR3 covers 14 residues, taking in both the cysteine and the phenylalanine. This entry keeps only the CDR3 DNA: 42 bases, framed from base 1. The data stem from a study of T-cell reconstitution after alpha-beta-depleted transplantation in children (dated by TCRdb to about 2016). Regarding the research as a whole: Using TCR repertoire profiling, the study quantitatively followed how T-cell immune reconstitution unfolded in children after TCRalphabeta/CD19-depleted allogeneic hematopoietic cell transplantation.

The library was made by PCR. Instrument used: Illumina HiSeq 2500. TCR libraries were prepared with molecular barcoding, using unique molecular identifiers to normalize TCRbeta repertoire quantification. TCRdb ran its own pipeline on the public reads, namely fastp trimming at Q25 and MiXCR clone calling, and kept in-frame beta chains. CDR3 protein duplicates are merged, each entry listing the most common genes and DNA. The sample profile shows some 200,000 distinct CDR3 sequences; around 9.5% of them were found once. The top ten hold approximately 5.9% of the sample. In this chain, TRBV6-1 is recombined with TRBJ1-1; the best D guess is TRBD1, with 6 bases matching. The sequencing here drew on PBMCs from the stem cell graft donor, taken from the stem cell graft. The sequence was collected from a human donor who donated a stem cell graft to a child with acute lymphoblastic leukemia. CDR3 region: CASIKDRMNTEAFF. The DNA sequence is given as TGTGCCAGCATCAAAGACAGGATGAACACTGAAGCTTTCTTT.